This T cell receptor (beta chain) came from a study of cytomegalovirus exposure and HLA in healthy donors. Study-wide results and caveats: Being productive about 87% or about 30% of the time was typical of most TCR beta V segments in an earlier analysis. The study labeled approximately 150 TCR beta chains cytomegalovirus-associated. It was assumed in the presence/absence analyses that sequencing depth was roughly uniform across donors. Cytomegalovirus status was reportedly diagnosed by the classifier with high specificity and sensitivity.

The study ran its PCR with 60 Vbeta and 13 Jbeta primers. Assay: immunoSEQ multiplex PCR; the TCRdb copy retains only in-frame clones and omits some. The sample has around 190,000 clones; 79% are singletons. This CDR3 contains 15 residues. The V gene end was trimmed by 4 bases and the J gene end by 3 bases; junction bases not matched to a gene: 3. Germline CDR1 SGDLS, CDR2 YYNGEE. A word on this clone: What it binds is unknown.

The sample taken for sequencing was PBMCs. The TCR sequence derives from a woman in her forties in good health and CMV-seronegative. V is TRBV9 and J is TRBJ2-1, with 11 bases lining up with TRBD2. The CDR3 region is CASSPGTSGYNEQFF. The CDR3 region has the DNA TGTGCCAGCAGCCCCGGGACTAGCGGCTACAATGAGCAGTTCTTC.